What follows describes a single T cell receptor (beta chain). The source of the sample is a study of OX40 agonist ivuxolimab in advanced cancers. The wider study: Therapy given before enrollment (anti-PD-1, anti-PD-L1 or anti-CTLA-4) was allowed, and 40% to 50% had some.

TCRdb's table, derived via immunoSEQ multiplex PCR, lists solely in-frame clones and lacks some. The repertoire holds 98,000 or so clones, with roughly nine tenths as singletons. This CDR3 is built from 12 residues. Trimming took off 4 bases at V and 2 bases at J, with 5 bases between the two ends. Germline V lookup: CDR1 LGHNA, CDR2 YNFKEQ. This TCR came from an adult with an advanced solid tumor such as melanoma, head and neck, liver or kidney cancer. Sample: CD4+ or CD8+ T cells sorted from blood, taken in a trial of the OX40 agonist ivuxolimab. The V and J genes are TRBV4-2 and TRBJ1-1; D remains unclear. The CDR3 DNA is TGTGCCAGCAGCCCTGAAAACACTGAAGCTTTCTTT. Amino acid sequence: CASSPENTEAFF.